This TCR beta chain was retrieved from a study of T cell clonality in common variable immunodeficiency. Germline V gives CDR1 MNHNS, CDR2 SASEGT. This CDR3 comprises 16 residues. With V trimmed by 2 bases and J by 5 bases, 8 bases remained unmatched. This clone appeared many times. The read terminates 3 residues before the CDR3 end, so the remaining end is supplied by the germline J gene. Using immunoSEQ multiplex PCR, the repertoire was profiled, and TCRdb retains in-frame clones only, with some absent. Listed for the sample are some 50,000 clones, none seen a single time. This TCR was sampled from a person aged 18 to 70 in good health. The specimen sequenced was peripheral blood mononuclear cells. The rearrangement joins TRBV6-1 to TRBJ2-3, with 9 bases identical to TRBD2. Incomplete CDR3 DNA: TGTGCCAGCAGTGAAATTAGCGGGGGAGGAAAAGATACG. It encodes CASSEISGGGKDT. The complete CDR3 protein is CASSEISGGGKDTQYF.